The 18 T cell receptor beta chains reported below all come from one sample, sequenced in a study of shared clonotypes between healthy human individuals. The assay was immunoSEQ multiplex PCR, and TCRdb's table has in-frame clones only and misses some. The sample contains about 2.3 million clones, 92% of which appear only once. The sequenced material came from naive CD4+ T cells from PBMCs. This sample's subset: CD45RA+ positively selected. These receptors were taken from a man between 18 and 29 years old in good health. Some clones in this sample may be carry-over from other donors' samples.

The genes are TRBV5-1 and TRBJ2-7, with 9 positions matching TRBD1. Per germline, CDR1 SGHRS and CDR2 YFSETQ. Trimming took 2 bases from V and 4 from J; bases not matched to a gene: 10. The length of the CDR3 is 16 residues. The CDR3 DNA reads TGCGCCAGCAGCTTTACCCCTGACAGGGGGTTTTACGAGCAGTACTTC. Amino acid sequence: CASSFTPDRGFYEQYF. Complete variable domain (other parts from reference TRBV5-1 and TRBJ2-7): KAGVTQTPRYLIKTRGQQVTLSCSPISGHRSVSWYQQTPGQGLQFLFEYFSETQRNKGNFPGRFSGRQFSNSRSEMNVSTLELGDSALYLCASSFTPDRGFYEQYFGPGTRLTVT.

The rearrangement joins TRBV18 to TRBJ2-7; 8 bases line up with TRBD1. This CDR3 is built from 15 residues. V lost 6 bases to trimming and J lost 1 base; unmatched junction nucleotides: 8. From germline, CDR1 is KGHSH and CDR2 LQKENI. CDR3 residues: CASSPRTGPSYEQYF. The DNA of the CDR3 is TGTGCCAGCTCCCCTCGGACAGGGCCGTCCTACGAGCAGTACTTC.

The rearrangement uses TRBV4-3 and TRBJ2-2; 8 positions match TRBD2. CDR1 and CDR2 from the germline V gene are LGHNA and YSLEER. The CDR3 has 16 residues. The V and J ends lost 0 bases and 1 base, in that order; junction bases with no gene match: 1. CDR3: CASSQELAVNTGELFF. CDR3 sequence (DNA): TGCGCCAGCAGCCAAGAACTAGCGGTGAACACCGGGGAGCTGTTTTTT.

The chain carries TRBV5-1 and TRBJ2-2, with D possibly being TRBD2 (5 bases). CDR3 size: 18 residues. Germline V gives CDR1 SGHRS, CDR2 YFSETQ. Between the trimmed V and J ends, which lost 2 bases and 6 bases, there was a span of 23 bases. CDR3 DNA: TGCGCCAGCAGCTTCGGTAGGTCCAGCGGAGTGCCGGCCGGGGAGCTGTTTTTT. Translating gives CASSFGRSSGVPAGELFF.

Turning to this clone: This specimen includes other DNA sequences encoding the same CDR3. The V gene is TRBV5-1, the J gene TRBJ2-5; unclear D gene. Looked up from germline, CDR1 is SGHRS and CDR2 is YFSETQ. There are 12 residues in the CDR3. Trimming removed 0 bases at V and 5 bases at J, with 5 bases between. The CDR3 DNA reads TGCGCCAGCAGCTTGGGGTGGGAGACCCAGTACTTC. It codes for CASSLGWETQYF. The full variable domain, in which reference TRBV5-1 and TRBJ2-5 provide the parts outside the CDR3, is KAGVTQTPRYLIKTRGQQVTLSCSPISGHRSVSWYQQTPGQGLQFLFEYFSETQRNKGNFPGRFSGRQFSNSRSEMNVSTLELGDSALYLCASSLGWETQYFGPGTRLLVL.

The rearrangement links TRBV6-6 to TRBJ1-2; D gene uncertain. The CDR3 is made up of 15 amino acids. Germline CDR1 is MNHNY and CDR2 is SVGAGI (reference sequence). Trimming shortened V by 2 bases and J by 4 bases, and 14 bases separated the two germline ends. CDR3 residues: CASSYNLAPLYGYTF. Written as DNA, the CDR3 is TGTGCCAGCAGTTACAACCTCGCGCCCCTCTATGGCTACACCTTC.

This chain uses TRBV29-1 with TRBJ2-3; D not resolved. This CDR3 contains 14 residues. V was pared by 7 bases and J by 0 bases, with 14 bases between. Germline loops: CDR1 SQVTM, CDR2 ANQGSEA. CDR3 protein: CSALTGYSTDTQYF. Written as DNA, the CDR3 is TGCAGCGCTCTAACGGGTTATAGCACAGATACGCAGTATTTT.

The J gene is TRBJ2-2, the V gene TRBV6-1, with TRBD1 as a possible D gene (5 bases). This CDR3 has 14 residues. V lost 6 bases, J lost 6 bases, and 14 bases lay in between. Per the germline V gene, CDR1 is MNHNS and CDR2 is SASEGT. The CDR3 region is CASRARVMAGELFF. In nucleotides, the CDR3 is TGTGCCAGCAGGGCCAGGGTGATGGCCGGGGAGCTGTTTTTT.

V is TRBV6-4 and J is TRBJ1-1, with D unresolved. The CDR3 loop spans 14 amino acids. The germline V and J ends were trimmed by 4 bases and 0 bases, with 9 bases remaining between them. Germline V gene data show CDR1 as MRHNA and CDR2 as SNTAGT. CDR3 DNA: TGTGCCAGCAGTGTTTCAGAGATGAACACTGAAGCTTTCTTT. Encoded protein: CASSVSEMNTEAFF.

This rearrangement joins TRBV25-1 to TRBJ2-2; D not certain. Germline-derived CDR1 and CDR2 are MGHDK and SYGVNS. The CDR3 consists of 15 residues. V was shortened by 7 bases and J by 1 base, with 13 bases between the two germline ends. CDR3 loop: CASTNLGQNTGELFF. In DNA, the CDR3 is TGTGCCAGCACTAACCTCGGGCAGAACACCGGGGAGCTGTTTTTT.

The V and J genes are TRBV28 and TRBJ2-5; weak D call: TRBD2 (6 bases). This CDR3 is built from 14 residues. Looked up from germline, CDR1 is MDHEN and CDR2 is SYDVKM. Deletions cut 3 bases from V and 2 bases from J, with 10 bases between. This chain's CDR3 is CASSFPGTQETQYF. CDR3 sequence (DNA): TGTGCCAGCAGTTTCCCGGGGACTCAAGAGACCCAGTACTTC.

The genes are TRBV6-1 and TRBJ2-1, with D tentatively TRBD2 (5 bases). Trimming pared 4 bases from V and 3 bases from J, leaving 16 bases between. The CDR3 has 16 residues. CDR1 is MNHNS, CDR2 SASEGT, per germline. The CDR3 nucleotides read TGTGCCAGCAGTGTCGGTATTAGCGTACGCTACAATGAGCAGTTCTTC. Amino acids: CASSVGISVRYNEQFF.

The CDR3 here is CASSVPAGNSYEQYF. In DNA form, the CDR3 reads TGTGCCAGCAGTGTCCCGGCAGGGAACTCCTACGAGCAGTACTTC. The genes are TRBV28 and TRBJ2-7; the D gene is possibly TRBD1 (5 bases). The ends were cut back, 5 bases at V and 0 bases at J, with 14 bases in the middle. The CDR3 spans 15 residues. Germline V lookup: CDR1 MDHEN, CDR2 SYDVKM.

This chain uses TRBV27 with TRBJ2-2, with 11 bases aligning to TRBD2. This CDR3 is built from 17 residues. The trim removed 5 bases at V and 2 bases at J, leaving 7 bases unmatched. Germline V gene data show CDR1 as MNHEY and CDR2 as SMNVEV (reference sequence). CDR3 DNA sequence: TGTGCCAGCAGTCAAGAGGGACTAGCGGTTAACACCGGGGAGCTGTTTTTT. The encoded protein is CASSQEGLAVNTGELFF.

Details on this clone: This CDR3 is also generated by other DNA sequences in the sample. The rearrangement uses TRBV7-9 and TRBJ2-2; D is possibly TRBD1 or TRBD2 (5 bases each). Germline lookup yields CDR1 SEHNR and CDR2 FQNEAQ (reference sequence). This CDR3 is built from 15 residues. V dropped 3 bases and J dropped 0 bases, with 8 bases sitting between them. CDR3: CASSLGRANTGELFF. Here the CDR3 DNA reads TGTGCCAGCAGCTTGGGACGGGCGAACACCGGGGAGCTGTTTTTT. Supplemented by reference TRBV7-9 and TRBJ2-2, the full variable domain reads DTGVSQNPRHKITKRGQNVTFRCDPISEHNRLYWYRQTLGQGPEFLTYFQNEAQLEKSRLLSDRFSAERPKGSFSTLEIQRTEQGDSAMYLCASSLGRANTGELFFGEGSRLTVL.

This clone showed up just a few times. J is TRBJ1-1 and V is TRBV29-1; maybe TRBD1 (6 bases). Germline CDR1 is SQVTM and CDR2 is ANQGSEA. V lost 7 bases and J lost 6, with 12 bases in between. This CDR3 has 11 amino acids. In nucleotides, the CDR3 is TGCAGCGGAGGAAGGGGGGCTGAAGCTTTCTTT. Translating it yields CSGGRGAEAFF.

The chain is built from TRBV29-1 and TRBJ2-2, with a tentative D call TRBD2 (5 bases). CDR1 and CDR2 (germline): SQVTM, ANQGSEA. This CDR3 comprises 15 residues. Trimming took off 6 bases at V and 0 bases at J, with 14 bases between the two ends. The CDR3 DNA sequence: TGCAGCGTCCGGACTGGCCTCCCGAACACCGGGGAGCTGTTTTTT. Translation: CSVRTGLPNTGELFF.

V gene TRBV5-1 combines with J gene TRBJ1-5, with a weak D call TRBD1 (6 bases). Germline V gene sequence: CDR1 SGHRS, CDR2 YFSETQ. The CDR3 extends over 17 amino acids. V lost 5 bases to trimming and J lost 1 base, with 19 bases between them. CDR3 nucleotides: TGCGCCAGCAGTCTGGGGGGAAACAGGGAGAGCAATCAGCCCCAGCATTTT. Protein sequence: CASSLGGNRESNQPQHF.